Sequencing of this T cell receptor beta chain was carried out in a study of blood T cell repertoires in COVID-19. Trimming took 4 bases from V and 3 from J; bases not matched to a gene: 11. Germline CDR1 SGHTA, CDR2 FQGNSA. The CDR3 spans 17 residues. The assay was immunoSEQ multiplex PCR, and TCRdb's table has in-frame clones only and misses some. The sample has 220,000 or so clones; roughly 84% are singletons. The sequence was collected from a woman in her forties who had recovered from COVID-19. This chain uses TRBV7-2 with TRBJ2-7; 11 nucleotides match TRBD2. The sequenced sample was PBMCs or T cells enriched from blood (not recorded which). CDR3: CASSSHWTSGRNYEQYF. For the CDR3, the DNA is TGTGCCAGCAGCTCCCACTGGACTAGCGGGCGGAACTACGAGCAGTACTTC. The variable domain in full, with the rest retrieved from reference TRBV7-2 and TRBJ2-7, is GAGVSQSPSNKVTEKGKDVELRCDPISGHTALYWYRQSLGQGLEFLIYFQGNSAPDKSGLPSDRFSAERTGGSVSTLTIQRTQQEDSAVYLCASSSHWTSGRNYEQYFGPGTRLTVT.